This TCR beta chain derives from a study of cytomegalovirus exposure and HLA in healthy donors. Findings of the study overall: Researchers counted roughly 150 TCR beta chains as cytomegalovirus-associated.

Method: immunoSEQ multiplex PCR; TCRdb's copy keeps in-frame clones and lacks some. There are under 350,000 clones in the sample; about 86% occur only once, and 0.9% to 1.1% lies in the top ten. To note about this clone: What it recognizes is unknown.

Germline assignment: CDR1 SNHLY and CDR2 FYNNEI. V dropped 1 base and J dropped 3; count of bases not matched to a gene: 3. The length of the CDR3 is 14 residues. The clonotype was recovered from a woman aged 18 to 35 in good health and CMV-seronegative. The chain couples TRBV2 to TRBJ2-7; 7 positions match TRBD1. The sequencing input was PBMCs. The CDR3 DNA reads TGTGCCAGCAGTGAAGACAGGGGAAACTACGAGCAGTACTTC. This encodes CASSEDRGNYEQYF.